Shown below are 21 T cell receptor beta chains from a single sample sequenced in a study of OX40 agonist ivuxolimab in advanced cancers. Using immunoSEQ multiplex PCR, the repertoire was profiled, and TCRdb retains in-frame clones only, with some absent. The sample comprises around 60,000 clones, approximately 88% of which are singletons, and 2.5% to 3% rests with the top ten. The sample here was CD4+ or CD8+ T cells sorted from blood, taken in a trial of the OX40 agonist ivuxolimab. Receptors originate from an adult with an advanced solid tumor such as melanoma, head and neck, liver or kidney cancer.

The chain is built from TRBV7-2 and TRBJ2-7, with TRBD2 identical over 11 bases. Looked up from germline, CDR1 is SGHTA and CDR2 is FQGNSA. Trimming at V came to 6 bases and at J to 4 bases, leaving 5 bases not matched to a gene. The CDR3 consists of 14 residues. The CDR3 is CASRYTSGSYEQYF. CDR3 sequence (DNA): TGTGCCAGCAGGTATACTAGCGGGAGTTACGAGCAGTACTTC.

The chain couples TRBV6-5 to TRBJ2-5; D possibly corresponds to TRBD1 (5 bases). Germline V gene data show CDR1 as MNHEY and CDR2 as SVGAGI. The CDR3 length is 12 residues. Trimming removed 6 bases from V and 9 bases from J, with 14 bases in between. The CDR3 protein is CASSRPDTAQYF. Here the CDR3 DNA reads TGTGCCAGCAGCCGTCCGGACACCGCCCAGTACTTC.

This chain links TRBV19 with TRBJ2-6; D remains ambiguous. Germline V gene sequence: CDR1 LNHDA, CDR2 SQIVND (reference sequence). V gave up 7 bases and J gave up 0 bases, with 10 bases separating them. The CDR3 has 15 amino acids. The DNA for the CDR3 is TGTGCCAGTATGGACCGGACCTCTGGGGCCAACGTCCTGACTTTC. Translating it yields CASMDRTSGANVLTF.

The chain has TRBV19 and TRBJ1-4; D is uncertain. Trimming cost V 3 bases and J 7 bases, with 18 bases left between them. CDR3 length equals 16 residues. Germline loops: CDR1 LNHDA, CDR2 SQIVND (reference sequence). The CDR3 bases are TGTGCCAGTAGTATCGTCTCGGACTTAATGGGTGAAAAACTGTTTTTT. Residues: CASSIVSDLMGEKLFF.

This chain links TRBV11-1 with TRBJ1-6, with D tentatively TRBD1 (5 bases). Germline V CDR1 and CDR2: SGHAT, FQDESV (reference sequence). The CDR3 totals 14 residues. V was clipped by 3 bases and J by 6 bases, with 9 bases between them. The CDR3 nucleotides read TGTGCCAGCAGCTTTCTACAGGCTAATTCACCCCTCCACTTT. It translates to CASSFLQANSPLHF.

The V call is TRBV27, the J call TRBJ2-7; TRBD2 matches 13 bases. The CDR3 sequence is 17 residues long. J gave up 3 bases and V 5 bases, and 10 bases lay outside the gene matches. Germline V CDR1 and CDR2: MNHEY, SMNVEV (reference sequence). For the CDR3, the DNA is TGTGCCAGCAGTCGTCCCATACTAGCGGGAGGGGACTACGAGCAGTACTTC. The encoded protein is CASSRPILAGGDYEQYF.

This clone was observed once. The chain has TRBV14 and TRBJ2-2; no clear D gene. The CDR3 extends over 13 amino acids. Germline CDR1 and CDR2: SGHDN and FVKESK. V was cut by 5 bases and J by 6 bases, with 10 bases left in between. The CDR3 region is CASSIHYPGELFF. In DNA form, the CDR3 reads TGTGCCAGCAGCATCCACTATCCCGGGGAGCTGTTTTTT.

The chain employs TRBV18 and TRBJ2-3, with TRBD1 identical over 7 bases. This CDR3 comprises 14 residues. The V and J ends lost 4 bases and 0 bases, in that order; junction bases with no gene match: 1. CDR1 KGHSH and CDR2 LQKENI come from the germline V gene. The CDR3 bases are TGTGCCAGCTCACAGGGGGCGAGCACAGATACGCAGTATTTT. Amino acid sequence: CASSQGASTDTQYF. The full variable domain, completed using reference TRBV18 and TRBJ2-3, is NAGVMQNPRHLVRRRGQEARLRCSPMKGHSHVYWYRQLPEEGLKFMVYLQKENIIDESGMPKERFSAEFPKEGPSILRIQQVVRGDSAAYFCASSQGASTDTQYFGPGTRLTVL.

The V gene is TRBV10-3, the J gene TRBJ2-7; the match to TRBD2 covers 9 bases. The V gene's germline CDR1 is ENHRY and CDR2 SYGVKD. V was clipped by 4 bases and J by 2 bases; unmatched bases: 6. This CDR3 is 15 amino acids long. CDR3 in amino acids: CAISGSSGATYEQYF. CDR3 in DNA: TGTGCCATCAGTGGCTCTAGCGGGGCAACCTACGAGCAGTACTTC.

This rearrangement joins TRBV4-2 to TRBJ2-4, with unresolved D. With 0 bases removed from V and 14 bases from J, the gap between germline ends came to 11 bases. Germline V CDR1 and CDR2: LGHNA, YNFKEQ. The CDR3 is 12 amino acids. The CDR3 bases are TGTGCCAGCAGCCAAGATCGAGGAATAAAGTACTTC. It translates to CASSQDRGIKYF.

As regards this clone: An end of the junction does not agree with germline; a read error may underlie this. The chain joins TRBV2 to TRBJ2-1, with D perhaps matching TRBD2 (6 bases). The CDR3 consists of 13 residues. Germline lookup yields CDR1 SNHLY and CDR2 FYNNEI. CDR3 sequence: CASSLTRNNERFF. CDR3 in DNA: TGTGCCAGCTCCCTGACTAGAAACAATGAGCGGTTCTTC.

This chain uses TRBV11-2 with TRBJ1-3; 9 positions match TRBD1. Germline CDR1 reads SGHAT; CDR2 reads FQNNGV. CDR3 size: 17 residues. V was clipped by 1 base and J by 0 bases; unmatched bases: 4. The chain's CDR3 is CASSLVTGGISGNTIYF. The CDR3 region has the DNA TGTGCCAGCAGCTTAGTGACAGGGGGGATCTCTGGAAACACCATATATTTT.

The chain combines TRBV6-5 with TRBJ2-1, with 10 bases identical to TRBD2. This CDR3 spans 15 amino acids. The germline V gene encodes CDR1 MNHEY and CDR2 SVGAGI. J was trimmed by 3 bases and V by 6 bases; bases with no gene match: 5. In nucleotides, the CDR3 is TGTGCCAGCAGCTACGGGACTAGCGACTACAATGAGCAGTTCTTC. Protein product: CASSYGTSDYNEQFF.

The V gene is TRBV28, the J gene TRBJ2-2, with 15 positions matching TRBD2. This CDR3 has 17 amino acids. V lost 6 bases, J lost 6 bases, and 8 bases stayed unmatched. Germline V gene sequence: CDR1 MDHEN, CDR2 SYDVKM. CDR3 region: CASSGTSGRLGSGELFF. CDR3 nucleotide sequence: TGTGCCAGCAGCGGGACTAGCGGGAGGCTTGGGTCCGGGGAGCTGTTTTTT.

This clone is a singleton in its sample. This chain connects TRBV30 to TRBJ1-1; D call uncertain. Germline V gene sequence: CDR1 GTSNPN, CDR2 SVGIG (reference sequence). With 1 base removed from V and 4 bases from J, the gap between germline ends came to 10 bases. The CDR3 covers 13 residues. CDR3 in amino acids: CAWSGMGGTEAFF. The CDR3 nucleotides read TGTGCCTGGAGTGGGATGGGAGGCACTGAAGCTTTCTTT.

The chain recombines TRBV2 with TRBJ2-2; D unclear. The CDR3 consists of 13 residues. The germline gives CDR1 SNHLY, CDR2 FYNNEI. V lost 7 bases to trimming and J lost 3 bases, with 9 bases between them. The CDR3 nucleotides read TGTGCCAGCAATGATCGAGACACCGGGGAGCTGTTTTTT. Protein product: CASNDRDTGELFF.

The rearrangement joins TRBV6-6 to TRBJ2-3, with D possibly matching TRBD1 (5 bases). This CDR3 region has 14 residues. Trimming pared 3 bases from V and 1 base from J, leaving 8 bases between. The germline V gene encodes CDR1 MNHNY and CDR2 SVGAGI (reference sequence). The CDR3 DNA sequence: TGTGCCAGCAGTTATCAACAGGGCACAGATACGCAGTATTTT. Translation gives CASSYQQGTDTQYF.

The genes are TRBV5-4 and TRBJ2-2, with a weak D call TRBD1 (6 bases). V gave up 1 base and J gave up 5 bases, with 12 bases separating them. From germline, CDR1 is SGHNT and CDR2 YYREEE (reference sequence). This CDR3 region has 15 residues. The CDR3 region is CASSLWAGVTGELFF. CDR3 bases: TGTGCCAGCAGCTTGTGGGCAGGGGTAACCGGGGAGCTGTTTTTT.

The chain has TRBV27 and TRBJ1-1, with D possibly being TRBD1 (6 bases). The CDR3 has 13 residues. V was pared by 6 bases and J by 6 bases, with 14 bases between. Looked up from germline, CDR1 is MNHEY and CDR2 is SMNVEV (reference sequence). The CDR3: CASSWRGGAEAFF. CDR3 sequence (DNA): TGTGCCAGCAGCTGGAGGGGGGGAGCTGAAGCTTTCTTT.

The J gene is TRBJ2-1, the V gene TRBV10-3; D may be TRBD2 (5 bases). The CDR3 has 15 amino acids. The germline V gene encodes CDR1 ENHRY and CDR2 SYGVKD. V was trimmed by 4 bases and J by 4 bases, leaving 14 bases between them. The DNA for the CDR3 is TGTGCCATCAGTGTCCGGGAAGGGTCGTACAATGAGCAGTTCTTC. As protein: CAISVREGSYNEQFF.

In the case of this clone: A junction end diverges from the germline sequence, so it may reflect a read error. The chain couples TRBV10-3 to TRBJ1-1; D might be TRBD1 (6 bases). This CDR3 region has 12 residues. Germline V gene sequence: CDR1 ENHRY, CDR2 SYGVKD. In DNA, the CDR3 is TGTGCCACCCGAACAGGGAACACTGAAGCTTCCTTT. Amino acid sequence: CATRTGNTEASF.